These T cell receptor beta chains were read from a single sample in a study of T-cell memory formation after mild COVID-19. TCRdb re-called the 5' RACE reads with MiXCR, one entry per CDR3 protein. The sample has approximately 150,000 distinct CDR3 sequences; about 14% are singletons. Specimen: PBMCs or a T cell subset sorted from them (not recorded which). Receptor source: an adult woman who had mild COVID-19 (a few samples of this study predate the infection). Cell type and time point are not known. The CDR3 runs from the conserved cysteine through the conserved F or W. D genes are given only for firm matches. Where a row states a size, it is once, few, many or the class of an expanded clone; other rows omit it.

CDR3 DNA	CDR3 protein	D gene	V gene	J gene	clone size
TGTGCCAGCAGTCCCCGAGCTAGCAGAGACAATGAGCAGTTCTTC	CASSPRASRDNEQFF	NA	TRBV27	TRBJ2-1	many
TGTGCCAGCAGCCCTTCGATAGTAGAAGATACGCAGTATTTT	CASSPSIVEDTQYF	NA	TRBV7-8	TRBJ2-3	few
TGTGCCAGCAGGAACAGGGAAACACCCCTCCACTTT	CASRNRETPLHF	NA	TRBV12-3/TRBV12-4	TRBJ1-6	NA
TGTGCCAGCAGTGAATATCGGCCAGAGGGAACCTACGAGCAGTACTTC	CASSEYRPEGTYEQYF	NA	TRBV25-1	TRBJ2-7	NA
TGTGCCAGCAGCCTCCAGCGGGAGACCCAGTACTTC	CASSLQRETQYF	NA	TRBV11-3	TRBJ2-5	NA
TGTGCCAGTTGGGTAGGTGGGATTGCGAACACCGGGGAGCTGTTTTTT	CASWVGGIANTGELFF	NA	TRBV19	TRBJ2-2	NA
TGCGCCAGCAGCCAGAGCCGGGACGGCGCCTACGAGCAGTACTTC	CASSQSRDGAYEQYF	NA	TRBV4-1	TRBJ2-7	few
TGTGCCAGCAGCGCCGGGACTAGCGGGGAATTACAAGAGACCCAGTACTTC	CASSAGTSGELQETQYF	TRBD2	TRBV7-8	TRBJ2-5	many
TGCAGTGCTAGTGTGCCGGGACTAGCAACCTACGAGCAGTACTTC	CSASVPGLATYEQYF	TRBD2	TRBV20-1	TRBJ2-7	NA
TGTGCCAGCAGTAAATTCACTGGGACAGGCAGCACAGATACGCAGTATTTT	CASSKFTGTGSTDTQYF	TRBD1	TRBV6-5	TRBJ2-3	many
TGTGCCACCAGTGATTTGGGGGACCGCGGCAACGTCCTGACTTTC	CATSDLGDRGNVLTF	NA	TRBV24-1	TRBJ2-6	many
TGTGCCAGCAGCCAAGAGGGAAGAAACACCATATATTTT	CASSQEGRNTIYF	NA	TRBV3-1	TRBJ1-3	NA
TGCGCCAGCAGGGCCGGGACAGGGGGCAGGAAAGCTTTCTTT	CASRAGTGGRKAFF	TRBD1	TRBV5-1	TRBJ1-1	few
TGTGCCAGCAGCCAAGATGCCGGGGGGCCCAATCAGCCCCAGCATTTT	CASSQDAGGPNQPQHF	NA	TRBV4-2	TRBJ1-5	NA
TGTGCCAGCAGCACGACTAGTTCAGATACGCAGTATTTT	CASSTTSSDTQYF	NA	TRBV5-5	TRBJ2-3	few
TGTGCCAGCAGTTTAGTACGGGACAGGATCTATGGCTACACCTTC	CASSLVRDRIYGYTF	TRBD1	TRBV12-3/TRBV12-4	TRBJ1-2	NA
TGTGCCAGCACCATGACAGAGCCTGGGGCCAACGTCCTGACTTTC	CASTMTEPGANVLTF	NA	TRBV7-2	TRBJ2-6	few
TGTGCCAGCAGCGTGGGGCCTTCCTACGAGCAGTACTTC	CASSVGPSYEQYF	NA	TRBV9	TRBJ2-7	NA
TGTGCCAGCAGTACAGCGGGAGGGAAGGGAGATACGCAGTATTTT	CASSTAGGKGDTQYF	TRBD2	TRBV12-3/TRBV12-4	TRBJ2-3	many
TGTGCCAGCAGCCGCAGTTCTTTGGGACAGGGAAGGAGCGGGGAGCTGTTTTTT	CASSRSSLGQGRSGELFF	TRBD1	TRBV14	TRBJ2-2	NA
TGCAGTGCTAGGCGGACAGGGGATAGCAATCAGCCCCAGCATTTT	CSARRTGDSNQPQHF	TRBD1	TRBV20-1	TRBJ1-5	few
TGCAGTGCTAGATCCGGTGGGGGGGCTGGTGAAGCTTTCTTT	CSARSGGGAGEAFF	NA	TRBV20-1	TRBJ1-1	few
TGTGCCAGCTCACCAAGCGAGGAGACCCAGTACTTC	CASSPSEETQYF	NA	TRBV18	TRBJ2-5	NA
TGTGCCAGCAGCTTCGGACTAGCGGGAGTTGGTGAGCAGTTCTTC	CASSFGLAGVGEQFF	TRBD2	TRBV7-2	TRBJ2-1	few
TGCAGCGTTCAGAGTAGCGGAACCTACGAGCAGTACTTC	CSVQSSGTYEQYF	NA	TRBV29-1	TRBJ2-7	many
TGTGCCAGCAGTTTAGAGGGAACAGGAGTGGGCAATGAGCAGTTCTTC	CASSLEGTGVGNEQFF	NA	TRBV12-3/TRBV12-4	TRBJ2-1	NA
TGCAGTGCTGAAGACAGCCTGAGCTCCTACGAGCAGTACTTC	CSAEDSLSSYEQYF	NA	TRBV20-1	TRBJ2-7	many